This is a list of T cell receptor beta chains from one sample in a study of regulatory T cells in long-lasting Graves disease. TCRdb itself ran the multiplex PCR reads through MiXCR, one entry per CDR3 protein. The table lists fewer than 550,000 distinct CDR3 sequences, 15% to 20% of them singletons. The same sample was also studied in work on T cells in Graves' hyperthyroidism and ophthalmopathy.

Sequencing used peripheral blood mononuclear cells (PBMCs), obtained at new diagnosis, from a patient treated with antithyroid drugs. All receptors come from a young woman with Graves disease. CDR3s leave out the opening cysteine and the closing phenylalanine or tryptophan. Fields, in order: CDR3 protein, V gene, D gene, CDR3 length. The D gene is left open where the match is weak.

cdr3_aa: ASSGQGRTPFQETQY; v_call: TRBV25-1; d_call: TRBD1; cdr3_length: 15
cdr3_aa: AWSAGLGNNEQF; v_call: TRBV30; d_call: TRBD2; cdr3_length: 12
cdr3_aa: ASSEPVAGLNEQF; v_call: TRBV6-2/TRBV6-3; d_call: TRBD2; cdr3_length: 13
cdr3_aa: ASSGGLAEYNEQF; v_call: TRBV28; d_call: TRBD2; cdr3_length: 13
cdr3_aa: ASSLSLTNYGYT; v_call: TRBV12-3/TRBV12-4; d_call: .; cdr3_length: 12
cdr3_aa: SVTLTGTEAF; v_call: TRBV29-1; d_call: .; cdr3_length: 10
cdr3_aa: SAKQIVDNSPLH; v_call: TRBV20-1; d_call: .; cdr3_length: 12
cdr3_aa: ASSALRDRILNTEAF; v_call: TRBV7-3; d_call: .; cdr3_length: 15
cdr3_aa: ASSLRVQYTEAF; v_call: TRBV28; d_call: .; cdr3_length: 12
cdr3_aa: ATAHGGDYPYEQY; v_call: TRBV19; d_call: .; cdr3_length: 13
cdr3_aa: SARTYRGDEQF; v_call: TRBV20-1; d_call: TRBD1; cdr3_length: 11
cdr3_aa: ATSDSRAASAGGDTQY; v_call: TRBV24-1; d_call: .; cdr3_length: 16
cdr3_aa: ASRESRSLH; v_call: TRBV12-3/TRBV12-4; d_call: .; cdr3_length: 9
cdr3_aa: SARGQESIGRNEQF; v_call: TRBV20-1; d_call: .; cdr3_length: 14
cdr3_aa: ASSSLPLGRISYEQY; v_call: TRBV28; d_call: .; cdr3_length: 15
cdr3_aa: ASSPRDANREKLF; v_call: TRBV18; d_call: .; cdr3_length: 13
cdr3_aa: ASSRTTSGTSTDTQY; v_call: TRBV5-4; d_call: TRBD2; cdr3_length: 15
cdr3_aa: ASSAGSPNEQF; v_call: TRBV5-1; d_call: .; cdr3_length: 11
cdr3_aa: ASSPRDRSAQPQH; v_call: TRBV3-1; d_call: TRBD1; cdr3_length: 13
cdr3_aa: ASSPGLGIGELF; v_call: TRBV18; d_call: TRBD2; cdr3_length: 12
cdr3_aa: ASSSNEQF; v_call: TRBV12-3/TRBV12-4; d_call: .; cdr3_length: 8
cdr3_aa: ASSQAGTQY; v_call: TRBV3-1; d_call: .; cdr3_length: 9
cdr3_aa: ASSQTRAVTQY; v_call: TRBV3-1; d_call: .; cdr3_length: 11
cdr3_aa: ASRTDNEQF; v_call: TRBV6-1; d_call: .; cdr3_length: 9
cdr3_aa: AGSLGPAKNIQY; v_call: TRBV5-6; d_call: .; cdr3_length: 12
cdr3_aa: ASSQAGTEIVTDTQY; v_call: TRBV3-1; d_call: TRBD1; cdr3_length: 15
cdr3_aa: ASRGTGVDTQY; v_call: TRBV12-3/TRBV12-4; d_call: TRBD1; cdr3_length: 11
cdr3_aa: SARDWAGNQPQH; v_call: TRBV20-1; d_call: .; cdr3_length: 12
cdr3_aa: SARDLLAGAQETQY; v_call: TRBV20-1; d_call: TRBD2; cdr3_length: 14
cdr3_aa: ASSDRGAQPQH; v_call: TRBV6-1; d_call: TRBD1; cdr3_length: 11
cdr3_aa: ASSSGGGYT; v_call: TRBV28; d_call: .; cdr3_length: 9
cdr3_aa: ASSFVGANTEAF; v_call: TRBV11-3; d_call: .; cdr3_length: 12
cdr3_aa: SARKVAGGPGETQY; v_call: TRBV20-1; d_call: TRBD2; cdr3_length: 14
cdr3_aa: ASSTGGEGTDTQY; v_call: TRBV18; d_call: TRBD1; cdr3_length: 13
cdr3_aa: ASSPLAGGLGNEQF; v_call: TRBV11-3; d_call: TRBD2; cdr3_length: 14
cdr3_aa: ASSRPVPMNTEAF; v_call: TRBV6-1; d_call: .; cdr3_length: 13
cdr3_aa: SARRRETQY; v_call: TRBV20-1; d_call: .; cdr3_length: 9
cdr3_aa: SVDLRAGGYEQY; v_call: TRBV29-1; d_call: .; cdr3_length: 12
cdr3_aa: ASSTRQGLHEQY; v_call: TRBV28; d_call: TRBD1; cdr3_length: 12
cdr3_aa: ASSTNEGVGYT; v_call: TRBV7-9; d_call: .; cdr3_length: 11
cdr3_aa: ASSLGTRGGYT; v_call: TRBV11-2; d_call: .; cdr3_length: 11
cdr3_aa: ASSFLRGVNTDTQY; v_call: TRBV27; d_call: .; cdr3_length: 14
cdr3_aa: ASSSTGDRLDTQY; v_call: TRBV7-3; d_call: TRBD1; cdr3_length: 13
cdr3_aa: ASSEGDRAAGNTIY; v_call: TRBV10-2; d_call: .; cdr3_length: 14
cdr3_aa: ASNLRGVWTEAF; v_call: TRBV28; d_call: .; cdr3_length: 12
cdr3_aa: ASRLAGGDNEQF; v_call: TRBV3-1; d_call: TRBD2; cdr3_length: 12
cdr3_aa: SVSEDLSYNEQF; v_call: TRBV29-1; d_call: .; cdr3_length: 12
cdr3_aa: ASSARGNLTTNEKLF; v_call: TRBV25-1; d_call: .; cdr3_length: 15
cdr3_aa: ASRYGGGSSYNEQF; v_call: TRBV6-2/TRBV6-3; d_call: .; cdr3_length: 14
cdr3_aa: ASSSTGYVTEAF; v_call: TRBV12-3/TRBV12-4; d_call: .; cdr3_length: 12
cdr3_aa: ASSLVPRQTNSYEQY; v_call: TRBV28; d_call: .; cdr3_length: 15
cdr3_aa: ASRTTGPSSYNEQF; v_call: TRBV28; d_call: .; cdr3_length: 14
cdr3_aa: ATRGYEQY; v_call: TRBV6-1; d_call: .; cdr3_length: 8
cdr3_aa: ASTGSARRDSHNTEAF; v_call: TRBV2; d_call: .; cdr3_length: 16
cdr3_aa: SAREDIAGAYNEQF; v_call: TRBV20-1; d_call: TRBD2; cdr3_length: 14
cdr3_aa: ASSPGPAGRSYNEQF; v_call: TRBV18; d_call: TRBD2; cdr3_length: 15
cdr3_aa: SARGMTSGSPREQF; v_call: TRBV20-1; d_call: TRBD2; cdr3_length: 14
cdr3_aa: ASSLASGGGYT; v_call: TRBV5-1; d_call: .; cdr3_length: 11
cdr3_aa: ASSRLGTDTEQY; v_call: TRBV5-1; d_call: TRBD1; cdr3_length: 12